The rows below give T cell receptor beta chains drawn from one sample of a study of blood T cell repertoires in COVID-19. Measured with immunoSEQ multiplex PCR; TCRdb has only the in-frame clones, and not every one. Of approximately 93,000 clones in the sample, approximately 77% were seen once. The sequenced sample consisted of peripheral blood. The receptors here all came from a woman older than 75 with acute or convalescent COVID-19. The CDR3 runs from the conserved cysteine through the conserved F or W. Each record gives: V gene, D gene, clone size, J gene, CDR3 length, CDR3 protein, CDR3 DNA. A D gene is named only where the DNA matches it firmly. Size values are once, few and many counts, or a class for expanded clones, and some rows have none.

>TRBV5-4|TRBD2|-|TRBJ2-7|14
CASSFSGTPYEQYF
TGTGCCAGCAGCTTCAGCGGGACCCCCTACGAGCAGTACTTC
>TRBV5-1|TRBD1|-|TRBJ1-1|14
CASSRDRVGTEAFF
TGCGCCAGCAGCCGGGACAGGGTGGGCACTGAAGCTTTCTTT
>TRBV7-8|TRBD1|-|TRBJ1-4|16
CASSPIRDSLNEKLFF
TGTGCCAGCAGCCCAATCCGGGACAGCCTTAATGAAAAACTGTTTTTT
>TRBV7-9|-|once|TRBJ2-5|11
CASSLAQTQYF
TGTGCCAGCAGCTTAGCTCAAACCCAGTACTTC
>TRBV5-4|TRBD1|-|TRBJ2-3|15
CASSLQGQGTDTQYF
TGTGCCAGCAGCTTACAGGGGCAAGGCACAGATACGCAGTATTTT
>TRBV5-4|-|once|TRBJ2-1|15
CASSLPGQIYNEQFF
TGTGCCAGCAGTTTACCGGGACAAATTTACAATGAGCAGTTCTTC
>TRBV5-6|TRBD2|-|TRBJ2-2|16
CASSFRAGTRGGELFF
TGTGCCAGCAGCTTCAGGGCCGGGACTAGAGGCGGGGAGCTGTTTTTT
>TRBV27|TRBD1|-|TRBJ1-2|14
CASSPKTGNYGYTF
TGTGCCAGCAGTCCCAAGACAGGGAACTATGGCTACACCTTC
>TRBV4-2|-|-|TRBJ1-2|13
CASSQEGQGEYTF
TGTGCCAGCAGCCAAGAGGGGCAGGGCGAATACACCTTC
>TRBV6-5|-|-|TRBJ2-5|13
CASSYRSSETQYF
TGTGCCAGCAGTTATAGATCTTCAGAGACCCAGTACTTC
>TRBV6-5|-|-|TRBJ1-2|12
CASSPTVYGYTF
TGTGCCAGCAGCCCGACAGTATATGGCTACACCTTC
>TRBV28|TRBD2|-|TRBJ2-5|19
CASSLSGTLREGPEETQYF
TGTGCCAGCAGTTTATCTGGTACTCTGAGGGAGGGTCCGGAAGAGACCCAGTACTTC
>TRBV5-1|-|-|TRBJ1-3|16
CASSLAPPDSGNTIYF
TGCGCCAGCAGCTTGGCCCCCCCAGATTCTGGAAACACCATATATTTT
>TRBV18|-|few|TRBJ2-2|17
CASSPPDQGINTGELFF
TGTGCCAGCTCACCCCCAGACCAGGGGATTAACACCGGGGAGCTGTTTTTT
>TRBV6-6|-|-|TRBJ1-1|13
CASMDSVGTEAFF
TGTGCCAGCATGGACAGCGTCGGCACTGAAGCTTTCTTT
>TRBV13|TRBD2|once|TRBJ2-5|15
CASSLTSGRGETQYF
TGTGCCAGCAGTTTGACTAGCGGGAGAGGGGAGACCCAGTACTTC
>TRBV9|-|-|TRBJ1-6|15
CASSVQGIGNSPLHF
TGTGCCAGCAGCGTACAGGGGATTGGAAATTCACCCCTCCACTTT
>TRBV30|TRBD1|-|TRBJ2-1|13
CAWSPTRQGGQFF
TGTGCCTGGAGTCCTACCCGACAGGGCGGGCAGTTCTTC
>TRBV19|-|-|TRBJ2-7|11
CASSFNYEQYF
TGTGCCAGTAGTTTTAACTACGAGCAGTACTTC
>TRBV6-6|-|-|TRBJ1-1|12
CASNRPRTEAFF
TGTGCCAGCAATCGCCCTAGGACTGAAGCTTTCTTT
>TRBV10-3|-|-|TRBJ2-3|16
CAIMSAGTISTDTQYF
TGTGCCATCATGAGCGCCGGGACAATTAGCACAGATACGCAGTATTTT
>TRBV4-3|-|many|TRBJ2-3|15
CASSRGWEPTDTQYF
TGCGCCAGCAGCCGCGGGTGGGAACCGACAGATACGCAGTATTTT
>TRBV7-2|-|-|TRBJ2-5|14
CASWGLQYQETQYF
TGTGCCAGCTGGGGGCTCCAGTACCAAGAGACCCAGTACTTC
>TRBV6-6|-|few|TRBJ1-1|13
CASSSDRNTEAFF
TGTGCCAGCAGCTCCGACAGGAACACTGAAGCTTTCTTT
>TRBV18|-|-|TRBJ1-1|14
CASSRRALNTEAFF
TGTGCCAGCTCACGGAGAGCCTTGAACACTGAAGCTTTCTTT
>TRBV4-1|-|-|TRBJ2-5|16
CASSRSYRGLQETQYF
TGCGCCAGCAGCCGGTCATATCGAGGCCTACAAGAGACCCAGTACTTC
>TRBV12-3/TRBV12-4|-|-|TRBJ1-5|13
CASSLNYNQPQHF
TGTGCCAGCAGTTTAAATTACAATCAGCCCCAGCATTTT
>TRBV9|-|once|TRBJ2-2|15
CASSVGGLNTGELFF
TGTGCCAGCAGCGTAGGGGGGCTTAACACCGGGGAGCTGTTTTTT
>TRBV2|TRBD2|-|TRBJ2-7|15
CASSASGLAGEGQYF
TGTGCCAGCAGTGCGTCGGGACTAGCGGGAGAGGGGCAGTACTTC
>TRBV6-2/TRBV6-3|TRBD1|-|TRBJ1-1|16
CASSYWTGGGNTEAFF
TGTGCCAGCAGTTACTGGACAGGGGGAGGAAACACTGAAGCTTTCTTT
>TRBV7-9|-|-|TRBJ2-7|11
CASGQAHEQYF
TGTGCCAGCGGTCAAGCCCACGAGCAGTACTTC